This T cell receptor (beta chain) was recovered during a study of identical twins. TCRdb reanalysed the 5' RACE reads using MiXCR and keeps one entry per CDR3 protein. The table has roughly 630,000 distinct CDR3 sequences, roughly 6.6% seen once; the top ten hold 1.5% to 2%. Unmatched junction bases numbered 5, after V lost 3 bases and J lost 1 base. The CDR3 is 18 residues long. CDR1 and CDR2 (germline): SGHAT, FQNNGV. The sample also formed part of further work on yellow fever vaccine responses in identical twins.

The chain links TRBV11-2 to TRBJ2-6; 11 positions match TRBD1. The sample comprised PBMCs. This sequence was found in a woman in her late teens or twenties in good health. CDR3 amino acids: CASSFPRDRGSGANVLTF. The CDR3, as DNA: TGTGCCAGCAGCTTCCCCCGGGACAGGGGGTCTGGGGCCAACGTCCTGACTTTC.